Following are 17 T cell receptor beta chains from one sample sequenced in a study of T cell repertoires in cytomegalovirus infection. What these receptors recognize is not known. Each CDR3 protein is one row after TCRdb ran MiXCR on the reads. This sample has around 360,000 distinct CDR3 sequences, with about 32% found just once. The specimen was cultured PBMCs, collected from culture after CMV antigen stimulation. The receptor set was obtained from a human donor in good health (CMV status not recorded). Some clones in this sample may be carry-over from other donors' samples.

This clonotype has only a few counts. V is TRBV7-2 and J is TRBJ1-2, with D tentatively TRBD1 (6 bases). With 3 bases removed from V and 5 bases from J, the gap between germline ends came to 13 bases. The CDR3 contains 14 residues. Looked up from germline, CDR1 is SGHTA and CDR2 is FQGNSA. CDR3 protein: CASSFGGRLYGYTF. In DNA, the CDR3 is TGTGCCAGCAGCTTCGGGGGGCGGTTGTATGGCTACACCTTC.

There are a few counts of this clonotype. The chain combines TRBV24-1 with TRBJ1-2; D gene uncertain. The V gene lost 3 bases and the J gene lost 4 bases, with 11 bases spanning the gap. From germline, CDR1 is KGHDR and CDR2 SFDVKD. The CDR3 runs 14 residues. The CDR3 DNA sequence: TGTGCCACCAGTGATCAGCGGACGGTCTATGGCTACACCTTC. It is translated as CATSDQRTVYGYTF.

The rearrangement joins TRBV7-2 to TRBJ2-3; 11 bases align to TRBD2. Germline V lookup: CDR1 SGHTA, CDR2 FQGNSA. The CDR3 loop spans 16 amino acids. After removal of 5 bases from V and 5 bases from J, the junction contained 9 bases not matched to a gene. The CDR3 is CASSLSSGRPRDTQYF. The DNA for the CDR3 is TGTGCCAGCAGCCTTTCTAGCGGGAGGCCGCGAGATACGCAGTATTTT.

This clonotype was seen only a few times. The genes are TRBV11-2 and TRBJ2-7; the match to TRBD2 covers 8 bases. CDR3 length equals 14 residues. Trimming cost V 0 bases and J 3 bases; bases outside gene matches: 1. Germline-derived CDR1 and CDR2 are SGHAT and FQNNGV. CDR3 DNA: TGTGCCAGCAGCTTAGAACTAGCGGTCTACGAGCAGTACTTC. It is translated as CASSLELAVYEQYF.

The CDR3 is CASSSGLAGEDEQFF. CDR3 in DNA: TGTGCCAGCAGTTCGGGACTAGCGGGAGAGGATGAGCAGTTCTTC. The V call is TRBV6-8, the J call TRBJ2-1, with 14 bases that match TRBD2. The germline gives CDR1 MNHGY, CDR2 SAAAGT. The V gene end was trimmed by 4 bases and the J gene end by 8 bases; junction bases not matched to a gene: 4. This CDR3 contains 15 residues.

The chain uses TRBV11-2 and TRBJ1-1, with a weak D call TRBD1 (5 bases). Trimming shortened V by 5 bases and J by 7 bases, and 20 bases separated the two germline ends. Germline CDR1 is SGHAT and CDR2 is FQNNGV. The CDR3 is 15 residues long. CDR3 protein: CASSRLGVGEHEAFF. The CDR3 bases are TGTGCCAGCAGCCGTTTAGGGGTGGGGGAGCATGAAGCTTTCTTT. Full variable domain (remainder filled in from reference TRBV11-2 and TRBJ1-1): EAGVAQSPRYKIIEKRQSVAFWCNPISGHATLYWYQQILGQGPKLLIQFQNNGVVDDSQLPKDRFSAERLKGVDSTLKIQPAKLEDSAVYLCASSRLGVGEHEAFFGQGTRLTVV.

This clonotype was seen a handful of times. This sequence joins TRBV11-2 and TRBJ2-5, with D hard to call. Trimming removed 4 bases from V and 5 bases from J, with 8 bases in between. Per the germline V gene, CDR1 is SGHAT and CDR2 is FQNNGV. The CDR3 covers 12 residues. The CDR3 protein is CASSSVPETQYF. The DNA of the CDR3 is TGTGCCAGCAGCTCTGTTCCGGAGACCCAGTACTTC.

V is TRBV4-1 and J is TRBJ1-6; 9 nucleotides line up with TRBD1. Germline values: CDR1 MGHRA, CDR2 YSYEKL. J gave up 7 bases and V 0 bases, and 10 bases lay outside the gene matches. The CDR3 runs 18 residues. The CDR3 protein is CASSQDPGQGVRNSPLHF. The CDR3 DNA is TGCGCCAGCAGCCAAGATCCGGGACAGGGCGTGAGGAATTCACCCCTCCACTTT.

At least ten counts were recorded for this clonotype. V is TRBV10-3 and J is TRBJ1-2, with TRBD1 as a possible D gene (5 bases). The germline V gene has CDR1 ENHRY and CDR2 SYGVKD. V was cut by 2 bases and J by 4 bases, with 17 bases left in between. This CDR3 contains 16 residues. The CDR3 DNA sequence: TGTGCCATCAGTGAGGATGGGGCAGCCAGAAGCTATGGCTACACCTTC. Its translation: CAISEDGAARSYGYTF.

This clonotype was observed a few times. The genes are TRBV7-8 and TRBJ2-2, with 10 bases fitting TRBD2. This CDR3 has 17 residues. After removal of 6 bases from V and 2 bases from J, the junction contained 9 bases not matched to a gene. Germline values: CDR1 SGHVS, CDR2 FQNEAQ. CDR3: CASSRRGLASNTGELFF. The CDR3, as DNA: TGTGCCAGCAGTCGACGGGGACTAGCGTCAAACACCGGGGAGCTGTTTTTT.

J is TRBJ1-1 and V is TRBV7-2, with D uncertain. Germline values: CDR1 SGHTA, CDR2 FQGNSA. The CDR3 is made up of 12 amino acids. The V gene lost 5 bases and the J gene lost 11 bases, with 15 bases spanning the gap. The CDR3 nucleotides read TGTGCCAGCAGCCGAGCGATCGTTTCCGCTTTCTTT. Amino acids: CASSRAIVSAFF.

The chain uses TRBV7-4 and TRBJ2-7; 7 nucleotides line up with TRBD1. This CDR3 is built from 12 residues. V lost 5 bases, J lost 6 bases, and 4 bases stayed unmatched. CDR1 is SGHVT and CDR2 is SQSDAQ in the germline V gene. CDR3 in amino acids: CASSPRGREQYF. As DNA, the CDR3 is TGTGCCAGCAGCCCTAGGGGGCGCGAGCAGTACTTC. The full variable domain, with the rest looked up from reference TRBV7-4 and TRBJ2-7, is GAGVSQSPRYKVAKRGRDVALRCDSISGHVTLYWYRQTLGQGSEVLTYSQSDAQRDKSGRPSGRFSAERPERSVSTLKIQRTEQGDSAVYLCASSPRGREQYFGPGTRLTVT.

V usage is TRBV6-2 or TRBV6-3 and J usage is TRBJ2-3, with TRBD2 matching 10 bases. The CDR3 covers 14 residues. CDR1 is MNHEY and CDR2 is SVGEGT in the germline V gene. V shed 6 bases and J 3 bases; nucleotides not matched to a gene: 3. CDR3 nucleotide sequence: TGTGCCAGCAGGGGACTAGCGCCGACAGATACGCAGTATTTT. It translates to CASRGLAPTDTQYF.

A few counts support this clonotype. J is TRBJ2-1 and V is TRBV6-2 or TRBV6-3; 12 bases are a match to TRBD2. Germline lookup yields CDR1 MNHEY and CDR2 SVGEGT. With 5 bases clipped from V and 5 bases from J, the junction kept 7 bases outside the gene matches. CDR3 length equals 16 residues. The DNA for the CDR3 is TGTGCCAGCAGTGACCTAGCGGGAGGGCCTCACAATGAGCAGTTCTTC. Its protein is CASSDLAGGPHNEQFF.

The chain combines TRBV6-8 with TRBJ1-1; the D gene is possibly TRBD1 (5 bases). The CDR3 covers 13 residues. V was pared by 7 bases and J by 6 bases, with 15 bases between. Germline CDR1 is MNHGY and CDR2 is SAAAGT. As DNA, the CDR3 is TGTGCCAGCATTTCCCGGGACGGTTCTGAAGCTTTCTTT. Amino acids: CASISRDGSEAFF.

The chain joins TRBV12-5 to TRBJ1-1; D remains ambiguous. CDR3 size: 14 residues. Trimming took off 2 bases at V and 7 bases at J, with 14 bases between the two ends. CDR1 is LGHNT and CDR2 is FRNRAP in the germline V gene. The CDR3 is CASGLIQGFYEAFF. CDR3 in DNA: TGTGCTAGTGGTTTGATACAAGGATTTTATGAAGCTTTCTTT.

The rearrangement links TRBV5-6 to TRBJ2-2; D is unclear. This CDR3 is 18 amino acids long. The germline CDR1 and CDR2 sequences are SGHDT and YYEEEE. The V and J ends lost 5 bases and 0 bases respectively, with 20 bases between them. CDR3 DNA: TGTGCCAGCAGTGGCGGAGCCAAGCAGAAAACGAACACCGGGGAGCTGTTTTTT. Its translation is CASSGGAKQKTNTGELFF.